Below, 20 T cell receptor beta chains from the same sample are listed, as sequenced in a study of identical twins. TCRdb re-derived calls from the 5' RACE reads in MiXCR, one entry per CDR3 protein. The data hold 200,000 or so distinct CDR3 sequences, with under 10% observed a single time. These same records also appear under a second study, on yellow fever vaccine responses in identical twins.

Sequencing was carried out using memory (CD45RO+) T cells sorted from blood. The source is a young woman in good health.

Ten or more counts support this clonotype. The chain couples TRBV5-6 to TRBJ2-1; 11 bases agree with TRBD2. V lost 4 bases to trimming and J lost 11 bases; unmatched junction nucleotides: 14. The CDR3 runs 16 residues. CDR1 and CDR2 (germline): SGHDT, YYEEEE. The CDR3 loop is CASSRATSGTPHQQFF. CDR3 bases: TGTGCCAGCAGCAGGGCGACTAGCGGGACTCCCCATCAGCAGTTCTTC. The full variable domain, completed using reference TRBV5-6 and TRBJ2-1, is DAGVTQSPTHLIKTRGQQVTLRCSPKSGHDTVSWYQQALGQGPQFIFQYYEEEERQRGNFPDRFSGHQFPNYSSELNVNALLLGDSALYLCASSRATSGTPHQQFFGPGTRLTVL.

This clonotype was observed a few times. This chain connects TRBV7-2 to TRBJ1-2; 8 bases line up with TRBD1. This CDR3 is 14 amino acids long. V lost 5 bases, J lost 4 bases, and 6 bases stayed unmatched. Germline CDR1 reads SGHTA; CDR2 reads FQGNSA. CDR3 loop: CASSPLTGAYGYTF. As DNA, the CDR3 is TGTGCCAGCAGCCCCTTGACAGGGGCCTATGGCTACACCTTC.

This clonotype was counted ten times or more. V usage is TRBV11-2 and J usage is TRBJ2-5; 8 bases are a match to TRBD2. The J segment lost 4 bases and the V segment lost 2 bases, leaving 12 bases of the junction unmatched. The CDR3 spans 17 residues. CDR1 and CDR2 (germline): SGHAT, FQNNGV. As DNA, the CDR3 is TGTGCCAGCAGCTTACGGACGGGGGGGAATGGGGTAGAGACCCAGTACTTC. This codes for CASSLRTGGNGVETQYF.

This clonotype showed up many times. The chain has TRBV5-1 and TRBJ2-3, with TRBD2 matching 10 bases. J lost 0 bases, V lost 0 bases, and 4 bases had no gene match. The CDR3 has 17 amino acids. Germline CDR1 reads SGHRS; CDR2 reads YFSETQ. The CDR3 is CASSLEGLAQSTDTQYF. CDR3 bases: TGCGCCAGCAGCTTGGAGGGACTAGCGCAGAGCACAGATACGCAGTATTTT.

The table lists this clonotype with many counts. The chain combines TRBV5-6 with TRBJ2-1; 11 bases align to TRBD1. CDR1 and CDR2 from the germline V gene are SGHDT and YYEEEE. The CDR3 runs to 12 residues. The trim removed 4 bases at V and 14 bases at J, leaving 5 bases unmatched. CDR3 DNA sequence: TGTGCCAGCAGCGGGGACAGGGGGTTAAAGTTCTTC. It codes for CASSGDRGLKFF.

The CDR3 sequence is CASSFGRGLYNEQFF. For the CDR3, the DNA is TGTGCCAGCAGCTTCGGGAGAGGCTTGTACAATGAGCAGTTCTTC. V is TRBV5-4 and J is TRBJ2-1; D is perhaps TRBD2 (6 bases). Germline V gene data show CDR1 as SGHNT and CDR2 as YYREEE (reference sequence). With 2 bases removed from V and 4 bases from J, the gap between germline ends came to 13 bases. This CDR3 has 15 amino acids. Full variable domain (outside the CDR3, taken from reference TRBV5-4 and TRBJ2-1): ETGVTQSPTHLIKTRGQQVTLRCSSQSGHNTVSWYQQALGQGPQFIFQYYREEENGRGNFPPRFSGLQFPNYSSELNVNALELDDSALYLCASSFGRGLYNEQFFGPGTRLTVL.

This clonotype was seen at least ten times. One end of the junction is discordant with germline, which a read error may explain. The chain has TRBV10-3 and TRBJ2-3, with D hard to call. CDR3 length equals 12 residues. Germline CDR1 ENHRY, CDR2 SYGVKD. CDR3 sequence: CAIRESSDTQYF. The CDR3 DNA is TGTGCCATCAGAGAGTCATCAGATACGCAGTATTTT.

This clonotype was recorded many times. The rearrangement links TRBV20-1 to TRBJ2-3, with 10 bases that match TRBD2. The CDR3 loop spans 13 amino acids. CDR1 and CDR2 (germline): DFQATT, SNEGSKA (reference sequence). The CDR3 spells CKASGGSTDTQYF. The CDR3 region has the DNA TGCAAGGCTAGCGGGGGAAGCACAGATACGCAGTATTTT.

The sample holds a few counts of this clonotype. The rearrangement joins TRBV7-2 to TRBJ2-3; D unclear. Trimming took off 0 bases at V and 0 bases at J, with 10 bases between the two ends. CDR1 is SGHTA and CDR2 is FQGNSA in the germline V gene. The CDR3 consists of 16 residues. The CDR3, as DNA: TGTGCCAGCAGCTTAGCGTTCCGGTCTAGCACAGATACGCAGTATTTT. Amino acid sequence: CASSLAFRSSTDTQYF.

This chain connects TRBV10-1 to TRBJ2-5; maybe TRBD2 (5 bases). Germline loops: CDR1 WNHNN, CDR2 SYGVQD (reference sequence). CDR3 size: 14 residues. V lost 2 bases and J 5 bases, leaving 12 bases between the germline ends. CDR3 coding DNA: TGCGCCAGCAGTGAGCTGGGCCCGGGGGAGACCCAGTACTTC. Translating it yields CASSELGPGETQYF.

The chain joins TRBV11-2 to TRBJ2-7, with D unclear. Germline values: CDR1 SGHAT, CDR2 FQNNGV. Trimming stripped 0 bases from V and 5 bases from J, with 5 bases between. The CDR3 spans 12 residues. The CDR3 bases are TGTGCCAGCAGCTTAGATCAGCACGAGCAGTACTTC. Its protein is CASSLDQHEQYF.

V gene TRBV6-2 or TRBV6-3 combines with J gene TRBJ2-6; D uncertain. The V gene's germline CDR1 is MNHEY and CDR2 SVGEGT. The CDR3 totals 15 residues. V was trimmed by 7 bases and J by 1 base, leaving 11 bases between them. The CDR3 sequence: CASTPKASGANVLTF. CDR3 in DNA: TGTGCCAGCACCCCAAAGGCTTCTGGGGCCAACGTCCTGACTTTC.

This clonotype was seen repeatedly, ten times or more. The J gene is TRBJ2-3, the V gene TRBV12-3 or TRBV12-4; 7 positions match TRBD2. The CDR3 runs to 17 residues. The V and J ends lost 4 bases and 0 bases, in that order; junction bases with no gene match: 10. CDR3 residues: CASSSVGSGVSTDTQYF. The CDR3 DNA follows: TGTGCCAGCAGTTCCGTGGGGAGCGGGGTCAGCACAGATACGCAGTATTTT.

This chain connects TRBV12-3 or TRBV12-4 to TRBJ2-7; the match to TRBD1 covers 7 bases. The CDR3 contains 14 residues. Trimming took 0 bases from V and 7 from J; bases not matched to a gene: 6. CDR3 in amino acids: CASSLAGQVTEQYF. CDR3 sequence (DNA): TGTGCCAGCAGTTTAGCAGGACAGGTTACGGAGCAGTACTTC.

Ten or more counts support this clonotype. This chain connects TRBV28 to TRBJ2-7; TRBD1 or TRBD2 may be the D gene (5 bases each). V was clipped by 5 bases and J by 8 bases, with 16 bases between them. CDR3 length: 13 amino acids. The germline V gene encodes CDR1 MDHEN and CDR2 SYDVKM. The chain's CDR3 is CASSRVGQRQQYF. CDR3 coding DNA: TGTGCCAGCAGTAGGGTGGGGCAGCGGCAGCAGTACTTC.

The sample holds a few counts of this clonotype. This chain joins TRBV29-1 and TRBJ2-6, with D perhaps TRBD1 (5 bases). The CDR3 extends over 18 amino acids. Trimming left V 1 base short and J 0 bases short, with 16 bases between. Per the germline V gene, CDR1 is SQVTM and CDR2 is ANQGSEA. The CDR3 is CSVEVRGRDSSGANVLTF. DNA for the CDR3: TGCAGCGTTGAAGTCCGCGGCAGGGATAGCTCTGGGGCCAACGTCCTGACTTTC.

This clonotype was recorded many times. The chain is built from TRBV7-9 and TRBJ2-5; tentative D call: TRBD2 (6 bases). Germline values: CDR1 SEHNR, CDR2 FQNEAQ (reference sequence). Trimming cost V 0 bases and J 9 bases, with 14 bases left between them. The CDR3 spans 14 residues. The CDR3 nucleotides are TGTGCCAGCAGCTTAGCGGCAGGTCGACTAGCCCAGTACTTC. The encoded protein is CASSLAAGRLAQYF.

The chain recombines TRBV6-2 or TRBV6-3 with TRBJ2-7; 9 bases line up with TRBD2. The trim removed 0 bases at V and 2 bases at J, leaving 8 bases unmatched. The CDR3 covers 17 residues. The germline V gene encodes CDR1 MNHEY and CDR2 SVGEGT. The CDR3 here is CASSYSRREGYTYEQYF. Written as DNA, the CDR3 is TGTGCCAGCAGTTACTCAAGGCGGGAGGGATACACCTACGAGCAGTACTTC.

This chain connects TRBV21-1 to TRBJ2-1; TRBD2 is the table's D call and was not checked against the DNA. TRBV21-1 is reported as a pseudogene. This CDR3 has 17 residues. CDR3 coding DNA: TGTGCCAGCAGAGCCAGTGGTCTGGGACTAGGTCCTGGTGAGCAGTTCTTC. As protein: CASRASGLGLGPGEQFF.

This clonotype was counted at least ten times. The J gene is TRBJ2-5, the V gene TRBV29-1; the D is unclear. The CDR3 has 12 residues. The germline gives CDR1 SQVTM, CDR2 ANQGSEA. V gave up 4 bases and J gave up 5 bases, with 11 bases separating them. The CDR3: CSVAGFGETQYF. DNA for the CDR3: TGCAGCGTTGCGGGTTTTGGGGAGACCCAGTACTTC.